The T cell receptor beta chain described here comes from a study of OX40 agonist ivuxolimab in advanced cancers. Study-wide context: Hepatocellular carcinoma, melanoma, renal cell or head and neck cancer occurred in dose-escalation patients.

Of note for this clone: Its antigen is not identified. Other DNA sequences in this specimen translate into the identical CDR3.

Blood got drawn at baseline, again on cycle 4 day 1, and then on cycle 7 day 1. Repertoires were generated with immunoSEQ multiplex PCR, while TCRdb's copy carries only in-frame clones and drops some. The table records about 68,000 clones, approximately 87% of them present only once. Notes on the study in general: Expanded clones were, on average, more numerous in CD8+ T cells than in CD4+. Both CD4+ and CD8+ T cell populations in blood had undergone clonal expansion by week 6 at 0.1 to 3.0 mg/kg.

Germline V gene sequence: CDR1 SGHRS, CDR2 YFSETQ. The CDR3 consists of 14 residues. Trimming took 0 bases from V and 5 from J, leaving 8 bases between them. The chain combines TRBV5-1 with TRBJ1-4; TRBD1 is a possible D gene (6 bases). This specimen was CD4+ or CD8+ T cells sorted from blood, taken in a trial of the OX40 agonist ivuxolimab. The source is an adult with an advanced solid tumor such as melanoma, head and neck, liver or kidney cancer. CDR3 in amino acids: CASSLGQGNEKLFF. The CDR3 DNA reads as TGCGCCAGCAGCTTGGGTCAGGGGAATGAAAAACTGTTTTTT. The full variable domain, with the rest looked up from reference TRBV5-1 and TRBJ1-4, is KAGVTQTPRYLIKTRGQQVTLSCSPISGHRSVSWYQQTPGQGLQFLFEYFSETQRNKGNFPGRFSGRQFSNSRSEMNVSTLELGDSALYLCASSLGQGNEKLFFGSGTQLSVL.